This entry is about one T cell receptor beta chain. Its antigen is not known. The V gene's germline CDR1 is SGHRS and CDR2 YFSETQ. Trimming took 0 bases from V and 4 from J; bases not matched to a gene: 2. The CDR3 length is 14 residues. This record comes from a study of cytomegalovirus exposure and HLA in healthy donors. Study overall: Later, an analysis reported that the 130 or so validation repertoires had used the same platform as the approximately 660 first-cohort repertoires. Notes on the study in general: Investigators reported approximately 150 TCR beta chains as tied to cytomegalovirus. Rare TCR sequences dominated, though some public TCRs recurred in many donors. Reports described diagnosis of cytomegalovirus status by the classifier as highly specific and sensitive.

TCRdb keeps only in-frame clones here, not all; method: immunoSEQ multiplex PCR. The sample yields about 70,000 clones, around 93% seen once. This TCR was sampled from a man between 18 and 35 years old in good health and CMV-seropositive. The chain has TRBV5-1 and TRBJ1-2, with 8 bases identical to TRBD1. Specimen: PBMCs. CDR3 region: CASSLEDRVYGYTF. The CDR3, as DNA: TGCGCCAGCAGCTTGGAGGACAGGGTCTATGGCTACACCTTC. Full variable domain (remainder filled in from reference TRBV5-1 and TRBJ1-2): KAGVTQTPRYLIKTRGQQVTLSCSPISGHRSVSWYQQTPGQGLQFLFEYFSETQRNKGNFPGRFSGRQFSNSRSEMNVSTLELGDSALYLCASSLEDRVYGYTFGSGTRLTVV.